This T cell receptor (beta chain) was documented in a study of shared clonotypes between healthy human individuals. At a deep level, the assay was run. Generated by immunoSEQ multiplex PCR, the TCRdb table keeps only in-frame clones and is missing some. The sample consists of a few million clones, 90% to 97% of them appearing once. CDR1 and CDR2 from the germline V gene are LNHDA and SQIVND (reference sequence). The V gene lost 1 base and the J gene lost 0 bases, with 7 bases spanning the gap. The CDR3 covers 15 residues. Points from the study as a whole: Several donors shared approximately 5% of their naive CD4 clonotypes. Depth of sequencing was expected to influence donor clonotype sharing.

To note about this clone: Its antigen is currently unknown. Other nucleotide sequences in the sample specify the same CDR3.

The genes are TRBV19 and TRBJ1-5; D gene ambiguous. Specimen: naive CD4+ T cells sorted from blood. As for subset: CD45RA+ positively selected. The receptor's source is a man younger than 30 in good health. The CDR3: CASSIGPASNQPQHF. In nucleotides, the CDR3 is TGTGCCAGTAGTATAGGGCCAGCTAGCAATCAGCCCCAGCATTTT. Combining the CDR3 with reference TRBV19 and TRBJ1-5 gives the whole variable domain DGGITQSPKYLFRKEGQNVTLSCEQNLNHDAMYWYRQDPGQGLRLIYYSQIVNDFQKGDIAEGYSVSREKKESFPLTVTSAQKNPTAFYLCASSIGPASNQPQHFGDGTRLSIL.